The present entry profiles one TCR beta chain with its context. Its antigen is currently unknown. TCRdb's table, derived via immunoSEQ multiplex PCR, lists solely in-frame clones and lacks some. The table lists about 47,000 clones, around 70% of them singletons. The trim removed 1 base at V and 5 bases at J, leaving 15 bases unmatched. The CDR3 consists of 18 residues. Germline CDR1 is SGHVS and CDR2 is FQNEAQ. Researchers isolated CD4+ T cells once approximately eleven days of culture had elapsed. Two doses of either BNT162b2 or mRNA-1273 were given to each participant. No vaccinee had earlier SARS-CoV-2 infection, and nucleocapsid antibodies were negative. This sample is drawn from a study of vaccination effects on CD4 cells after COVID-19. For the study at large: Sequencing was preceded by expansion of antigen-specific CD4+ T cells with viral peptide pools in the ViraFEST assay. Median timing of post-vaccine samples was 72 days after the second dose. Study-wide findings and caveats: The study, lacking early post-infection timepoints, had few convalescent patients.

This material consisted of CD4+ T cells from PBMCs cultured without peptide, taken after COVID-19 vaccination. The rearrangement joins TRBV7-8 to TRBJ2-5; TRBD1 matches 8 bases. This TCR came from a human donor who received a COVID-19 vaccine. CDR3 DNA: TGTGCCAGCAGCTTAGAGCATGGGGGCAGGGGGCTTGGTGAGACCCAGTACTTC. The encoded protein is CASSLEHGGRGLGETQYF.